The T cell receptor beta chain under discussion was sequenced for a study of T cell responses to AZD1222 COVID-19 vaccine. On the study more broadly: Whether given at about 4 or about 12 weeks, second doses were pooled. Study-level findings and limits: Donors were mostly white British, more females; clonal diversity possibly underestimated.

CDR1 and CDR2 (germline): LGHNT, FRNRAP. The CDR3 loop spans 17 amino acids. V lost 1 base, J lost 4 bases, and 19 bases lay in between. Here immunoSEQ multiplex PCR was the method, and the copy in TCRdb shows in-frame clones only, minus some. This sample has some 86,000 clones, with around 81% found just once. As regards this clone: Its target is unknown.

The V call is TRBV12-5, the J call TRBJ2-5; D uncertain. The TCR was taken from an adult in good health. The sample consisted of peripheral blood, taken on day 0 of AZD1222 vaccination. CDR3 protein: CASGLGRVTLRRETQYF. The CDR3 DNA follows: TGTGCTAGTGGTTTGGGCCGGGTCACCCTTCGCAGAGAGACCCAGTACTTC.